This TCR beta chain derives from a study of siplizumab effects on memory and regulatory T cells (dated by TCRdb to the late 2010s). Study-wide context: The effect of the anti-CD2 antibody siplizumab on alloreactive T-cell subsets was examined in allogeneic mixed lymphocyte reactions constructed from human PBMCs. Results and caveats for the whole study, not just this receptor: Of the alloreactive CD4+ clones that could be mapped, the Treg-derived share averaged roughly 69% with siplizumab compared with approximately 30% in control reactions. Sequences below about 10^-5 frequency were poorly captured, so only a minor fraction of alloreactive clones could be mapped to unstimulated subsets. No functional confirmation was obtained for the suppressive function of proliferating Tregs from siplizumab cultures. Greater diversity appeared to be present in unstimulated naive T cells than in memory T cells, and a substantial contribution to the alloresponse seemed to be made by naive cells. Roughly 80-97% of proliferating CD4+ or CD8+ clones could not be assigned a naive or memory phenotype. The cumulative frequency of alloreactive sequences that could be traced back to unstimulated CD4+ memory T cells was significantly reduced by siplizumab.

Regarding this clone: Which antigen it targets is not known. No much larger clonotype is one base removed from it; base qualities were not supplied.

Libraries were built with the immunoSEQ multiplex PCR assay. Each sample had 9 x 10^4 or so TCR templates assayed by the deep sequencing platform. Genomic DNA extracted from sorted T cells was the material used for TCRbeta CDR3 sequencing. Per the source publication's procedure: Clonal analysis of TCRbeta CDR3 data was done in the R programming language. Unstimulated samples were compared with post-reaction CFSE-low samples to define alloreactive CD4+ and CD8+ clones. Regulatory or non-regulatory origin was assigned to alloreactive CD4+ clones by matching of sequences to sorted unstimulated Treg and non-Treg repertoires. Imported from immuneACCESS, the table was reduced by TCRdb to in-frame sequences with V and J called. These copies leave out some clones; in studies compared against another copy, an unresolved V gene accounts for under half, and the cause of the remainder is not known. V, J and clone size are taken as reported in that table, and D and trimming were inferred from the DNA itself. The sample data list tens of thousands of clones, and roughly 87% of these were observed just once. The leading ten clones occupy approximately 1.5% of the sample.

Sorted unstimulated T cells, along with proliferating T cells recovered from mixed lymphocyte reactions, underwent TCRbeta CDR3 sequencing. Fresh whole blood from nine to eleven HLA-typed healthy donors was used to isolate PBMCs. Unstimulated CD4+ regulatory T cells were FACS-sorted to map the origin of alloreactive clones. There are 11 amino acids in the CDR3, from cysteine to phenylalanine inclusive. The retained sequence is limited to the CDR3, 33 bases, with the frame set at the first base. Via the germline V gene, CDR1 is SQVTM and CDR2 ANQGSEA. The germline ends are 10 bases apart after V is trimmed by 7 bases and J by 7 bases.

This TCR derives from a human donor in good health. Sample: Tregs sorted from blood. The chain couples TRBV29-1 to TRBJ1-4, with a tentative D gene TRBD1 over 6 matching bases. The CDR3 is CSGGQSEKLFF. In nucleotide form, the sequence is TGCAGCGGAGGACAGTCTGAAAAACTGTTTTTT.